A single sample is the source of the 3 T cell receptor beta chains below, sequenced in a study of human T cells and chemical hapten exposure. TCRdb reprocessed the RACE reads with MiXCR, giving one entry per CDR3 protein. In the table there are some 49,000 distinct CDR3 sequences, 9.6% of which are singletons. Time point described: pre-sensitization, week 0. Treatment given: therapeutic diphenylcyclopropenone sensitization with weekly scalp DPC. The study extracted total RNA from unfractionated whole blood. Sequencing used whole blood, obtained in connection with sensitization to the hapten diphenylcyclopropenone (DPC). The receptors were sampled from a woman under 40 with alopecia areata. Some clones in this sample may be carry-over from other donors' samples.

This clonotype was picked up a small number of times. This chain links TRBV5-4 with TRBJ2-1; TRBD2 matches at 8 bases. Germline values: CDR1 SGHNT, CDR2 YYREEE (reference sequence). V gave up 4 bases and J gave up 5 bases; unmatched junction bases: 11. The CDR3 is 16 amino acids. The CDR3 coding sequence is TGTGCCAGCAGCCTCTCTCTGGGCGGGGGGCACAATGAGCAGTTCTTC. Amino acid sequence: CASSLSLGGGHNEQFF.

There are many counts of this clonotype. V gene TRBV6-5 combines with J gene TRBJ1-2; perhaps TRBD1 as D (6 bases). This CDR3 has 15 residues. Germline CDR1 is MNHEY and CDR2 is SVGAGI. Trimming took off 4 bases at V and 5 bases at J, with 17 bases between the two ends. The CDR3 nucleotides read TGTGCCAGCAGTTGGGGGCAGGGGATTCTATATGGCTACACCTTC. Amino acid sequence: CASSWGQGILYGYTF.

This clonotype was counted between two and nine times. The V gene is TRBV20-1, the J gene TRBJ2-7; 7 bases agree with TRBD1. This CDR3 region has 15 residues. Germline-derived CDR1 and CDR2 are DFQATT and SNEGSKA (reference sequence). The V segment lost 0 bases and the J segment 0 bases; nucleotides outside the gene matches: 5. The CDR3 DNA follows: TGCAGTGCTAGAGAGCCCGGGACAGCCTCCTACGAGCAGTACTTC. Residues: CSAREPGTASYEQYF.